These 27 T cell receptor beta chains came from one sample sequenced in a study of cytomegalovirus exposure and HLA in healthy donors (dated by TCRdb to the late 2010s). The library was produced with the immunoSEQ multiplex PCR assay. The multiplex PCR relied on a mix of 60 forward primers for TCR Vbeta segments and 13 reverse primers for TCR Jbeta segments. TCRdb's version of the immuneACCESS table is confined to in-frame rearrangements and falls short of the full clone set. An unresolved V gene accounts for under half of the shortfall where checked; the remainder is of unknown origin. This sample comprises tens of thousands of clones, roughly 65% of them detected only once. The top ten clones comprise around 13% of the sample. Sequencing input: PBMCs. These receptors were obtained from a male donor in good health and CMV-seropositive.

The V call is TRBV13, the J call TRBJ1-6; 9 bases align to TRBD1. The CDR3 contains 17 residues. The germline V gene has CDR1 PRHDT and CDR2 FYEKMQ (reference sequence). Unmatched junction bases numbered 10, after V lost 4 bases and J lost 6 bases. CDR3 loop: CASSSRDRDKTNSPLHF. The CDR3 coding sequence is TGTGCCAGCAGCTCCCGGGACAGGGATAAGACTAATTCACCCCTCCACTTT.

This clone showed up just a few times. V is TRBV19 and J is TRBJ1-4; tentatively, D is TRBD1 (6 bases). Germline V gives CDR1 LNHDA, CDR2 SQIVND (reference sequence). V lost 5 bases and J 2 bases, leaving 12 bases between the germline ends. The CDR3 is 15 residues long. The CDR3 spells CASSSRTATNEKLFF. The CDR3 DNA is TGTGCCAGTAGTTCGAGGACAGCGACTAATGAAAAACTGTTTTTT.

Turning to this clone: This sample also contains other DNA sequences that code for the same CDR3. The chain has TRBV30 and TRBJ2-7; a weak D match, TRBD2 (6 bases). The CDR3 spans 13 residues. Trimming removed 5 bases from V and 3 bases from J, with 14 bases in between. Germline lookup yields CDR1 GTSNPN and CDR2 SVGIG (reference sequence). CDR3 sequence reads: CAWSPGLIYEQYF. CDR3 sequence (DNA): TGTGCCTGGTCCCCGGGACTTATCTACGAGCAGTACTTC. The complete variable domain, with remaining parts taken from reference TRBV30 and TRBJ2-7, reads SQTIHQWPATLVQPVGSPLSLECTVEGTSNPNLYWYRQAAGRGLQLLFYSVGIGQISSEVPQNLSASRPQDRQFILSSKKLLLSDSGFYLCAWSPGLIYEQYFGPGTRLTVT.

The chain joins TRBV5-6 to TRBJ1-1, with no clear D. V dropped 2 bases and J dropped 9 bases, with 17 bases sitting between them. Germline V gives CDR1 SGHDT, CDR2 YYEEEE. This CDR3 contains 14 residues. CDR3 loop: CASSFGVGGEKAFF. The CDR3 bases are TGTGCCAGCAGCTTTGGGGTAGGTGGGGAGAAAGCTTTCTTT.

J is TRBJ2-7 and V is TRBV5-5; TRBD1 is a possible D gene (6 bases). Germline CDR1 SGHKS, CDR2 YYEKEE (reference sequence). This CDR3 contains 12 residues. V lost 1 base and J 6 bases, leaving 8 bases between the germline ends. CDR3 coding DNA: TGTGCCAGCAGCTTGAGCAGGGGCGAGCAGTACTTC. This gives the protein CASSLSRGEQYF.

This rearrangement joins TRBV12-5 to TRBJ2-4, with 11 bases identical to TRBD1. CDR1 is LGHNT and CDR2 is FRNRAP in the germline V gene. Germline trimming cut 2 bases from V and 5 bases from J; bases unmatched to any gene: 8. This CDR3 contains 17 residues. CDR3 amino acids: CASGLPTGQGGQNIQYF. CDR3 coding DNA: TGTGCTAGTGGTTTGCCGACGGGACAGGGGGGGCAAAACATTCAGTACTTC.

V usage is TRBV5-4 and J usage is TRBJ2-3, with 7 bases aligning to TRBD2. The CDR3 extends over 18 amino acids. The germline gives CDR1 SGHNT, CDR2 YYREEE (reference sequence). V shed 4 bases and J 3 bases; nucleotides not matched to a gene: 17. This CDR3 is CASSPLLGSGGYTDTQYF. DNA for the CDR3: TGTGCCAGCAGCCCCCTCCTAGGTTCCGGGGGGTATACAGATACGCAGTATTTT.

This clone was counted a few times. The rearrangement joins TRBV4-3 to TRBJ2-1; TRBD2 matches 8 bases. Looked up from germline, CDR1 is LGHNA and CDR2 is YSLEER. CDR3 length: 16 amino acids. The junction had 8 bases not matched to a gene; V was cut back by 1 base and J by 6 bases. The CDR3 coding sequence is TGCGCCAGCAGCCAAGGTCGGGGGGGGGTCTCCAATGAGCAGTTCTTC. It is translated as CASSQGRGGVSNEQFF.

The chain employs TRBV30 and TRBJ2-7; D is possibly TRBD1 (5 bases). The germline V and J ends were trimmed by 4 bases and 0 bases, with 13 bases remaining between them. CDR1 GTSNPN and CDR2 SVGIG come from the germline V gene (reference sequence). The CDR3 is 14 amino acids. The CDR3 loop is CAWKLPGYSYEQYF. In DNA form, the CDR3 reads TGTGCCTGGAAGTTGCCAGGGTACTCCTACGAGCAGTACTTC.

This clone was counted between two and nine times. The chain is built from TRBV6-5 and TRBJ2-7, with D perhaps TRBD1 (6 bases). Germline CDR1 reads MNHEY; CDR2 reads SVGAGI. This CDR3 has 13 residues. V was pared by 2 bases and J by 5 bases, with 10 bases between. The CDR3 sequence: CASSYTRDNEQYF. CDR3 nucleotide sequence: TGTGCCAGCAGTTACACCCGGGACAACGAGCAGTACTTC.

This rearrangement joins TRBV6-4 to TRBJ1-6, with D hard to call. V lost 2 bases and J 0 bases, leaving 5 bases between the germline ends. The CDR3 covers 15 residues. Germline V gene lookup returns CDR1 MRHNA and CDR2 SNTAGT. CDR3: CASSDRSSYNSPLHF. The CDR3 bases are TGTGCCAGCAGTGACCGGAGCTCCTATAATTCACCCCTCCACTTT.

The genes are TRBV6-6 and TRBJ2-1; TRBD2 matches 14 bases. The V and J ends lost 4 bases and 6 bases, in that order; junction bases with no gene match: 2. Germline V lookup: CDR1 MNHNY, CDR2 SVGAGI (reference sequence). The CDR3 extends over 15 amino acids. CDR3 residues: CASSWTSGRLNEQFF. The CDR3 coding sequence is TGTGCCAGCAGTTGGACTAGCGGGAGGCTCAATGAGCAGTTCTTC.

The chain employs TRBV10-2 and TRBJ2-5; D might be TRBD1 (7 bases). The germline CDR1 and CDR2 sequences are WSHSY and SAAADI. V was trimmed by 6 bases and J by 2 bases, leaving 10 bases between them. CDR3 length: 13 residues. The CDR3 spells CASRGGQQETQYF. The CDR3 nucleotides are TGCGCCAGCAGGGGGGGACAGCAAGAGACCCAGTACTTC.

This chain joins TRBV5-4 and TRBJ2-3, with 7 bases identical to TRBD2. Trimming at V came to 9 bases and at J to 1 base, leaving 5 bases not matched to a gene. The CDR3 sequence is 13 residues long. CDR1 is SGHNT, CDR2 YYREEE, per germline (reference sequence). The CDR3 DNA sequence: TGTGCCACACCGGGACTACGCACAGATACGCAGTATTTT. Its translation: CATPGLRTDTQYF. Variable domain in full (rest from reference TRBV5-4 and TRBJ2-3): ETGVTQSPTHLIKTRGQQVTLRCSSQSGHNTVSWYQQALGQGPQFIFQYYREEENGRGNFPPRFSGLQFPNYSSELNVNALELDDSALYLCATPGLRTDTQYFGPGTRLTVL.

This clone showed up just once. The V and J genes are TRBV13 and TRBJ2-3, with 8 bases that match TRBD1. CDR3 length: 14 amino acids. The ends lost 5 bases at V and 0 bases at J; junction bases unmatched: 1. Germline V gene sequence: CDR1 PRHDT, CDR2 FYEKMQ (reference sequence). This CDR3 reads CASSGTGSTDTQYF. DNA of the CDR3: TGTGCCAGCAGCGGGACAGGTAGCACAGATACGCAGTATTTT.

This clone turned up a few times. The chain combines TRBV12-5 with TRBJ1-4; no clear D. The V end was cut by 1 base, the J end by 10 bases, with 7 bases between. Germline V CDR1 and CDR2: LGHNT, FRNRAP. The CDR3 runs 12 residues. CDR3 DNA sequence: TGTGCTAGTGGTTTGGGGCAGTCAAAACTGTTTTTT. This sequence encodes CASGLGQSKLFF.

This clone was seen a few times. The chain uses TRBV5-1 and TRBJ2-7, with D possibly TRBD1 on 6 matching bases. Germline V gene data show CDR1 as SGHRS and CDR2 as YFSETQ. This CDR3 has 14 residues. The V end was cut by 0 bases, the J end by 4 bases, with 11 bases between. CDR3 nucleotide sequence: TGCGCCAGCAGCTTGGAAGGGACAAGGTACGAGCAGTACTTC. It specifies CASSLEGTRYEQYF.

The chain has TRBV9 and TRBJ1-1; TRBD1 aligns across 9 bases. The V gene's germline CDR1 is SGDLS and CDR2 YYNGEE. The CDR3 covers 15 residues. Germline trimming cut 0 bases from V and 6 bases from J; bases unmatched to any gene: 6. The CDR3 reads CASSVGGTGNPEAFF. The CDR3 DNA follows: TGTGCCAGCAGCGTAGGAGGGACAGGGAATCCTGAAGCTTTCTTT.

This clone was seen just once. The chain is built from TRBV5-1 and TRBJ2-3; 10 bases are a match to TRBD2. The V gene's germline CDR1 is SGHRS and CDR2 YFSETQ. The V gene end was trimmed by 4 bases and the J gene end by 2 bases; junction bases not matched to a gene: 7. CDR3 length equals 16 residues. The CDR3 DNA sequence: TGCGCCAGCAGCCGCCGGACTAGCGGCGTCACAGATACGCAGTATTTT. It is translated as CASSRRTSGVTDTQYF.

The V and J genes are TRBV2 and TRBJ2-5; 8 bases are a match to TRBD2. This CDR3 is 15 amino acids long. Trimming cost V 7 bases and J 5 bases; bases outside gene matches: 12. CDR1 and CDR2 (germline): SNHLY, FYNNEI. The chain's CDR3 is CASISPGLVDETQYF. In DNA, the CDR3 is TGTGCCAGCATTTCTCCGGGACTAGTTGATGAGACCCAGTACTTC.

The chain joins TRBV19 to TRBJ1-6; no clear D gene. The CDR3 spans 14 residues. Trimming cost V 3 bases and J 8 bases, with 11 bases left between them. The germline V gene has CDR1 LNHDA and CDR2 SQIVND (reference sequence). For the CDR3, the DNA is TGTGCCAGTAGTATTTTACAGACCTATTCACCCCTCCACTTT. This codes for CASSILQTYSPLHF.

The rearrangement joins TRBV7-2 to TRBJ2-7; TRBD2 agrees at 9 bases. This CDR3 is 16 amino acids long. Germline V gene data show CDR1 as SGHTA and CDR2 as FQGNSA. V shed 1 base, J shed 4 bases, and the junction held 8 bases outside the gene matches. In DNA, the CDR3 is TGTGCCAGCAGCTTAGTCGGCGGGAGGGGGTTATACGAGCAGTACTTC. Residues: CASSLVGGRGLYEQYF.

The rearrangement joins TRBV6-5 to TRBJ1-5; no reliable D call. The ends were cut back, 8 bases at V and 6 bases at J, with 17 bases in the middle. Germline lookup yields CDR1 MNHEY and CDR2 SVGAGI. CDR3 length equals 14 residues. DNA of the CDR3: TGTGCCAGCCGGAGGGTAGTCGAGGGTCAGCCCCAGCATTTT. It specifies CASRRVVEGQPQHF.

This chain joins TRBV9 and TRBJ2-7; TRBD2 matches at 10 bases. Trimming cost V 2 bases and J 2 bases; bases outside gene matches: 4. Germline V gene lookup returns CDR1 SGDLS and CDR2 YYNGEE. The CDR3 totals 15 residues. The CDR3 spells CASSVAAGGPYEQYF. In nucleotides, the CDR3 is TGTGCCAGCAGCGTCGCAGCGGGAGGGCCCTACGAGCAGTACTTC.

By its share, this clone is medium-sized (0.01 to 0.1%). The genes are TRBV21-1 and TRBJ1-1; the table's D call TRBD1 went unverified against the DNA. TRBV21-1 is tagged as a pseudogene. This CDR3 spans 14 amino acids. The CDR3 spells CASWAVRLGTEAFF. CDR3 coding DNA: TGTGCCAGCTGGGCCGTTCGGTTGGGCACTGAAGCTTTCTTT.

This clone was seen a handful of times. J is TRBJ2-5 and V is TRBV11-2; 12 nucleotides match TRBD2. The CDR3 contains 16 residues. V lost 5 bases, J lost 1 base, and 5 bases stayed unmatched. Germline CDR1 and CDR2: SGHAT and FQNNGV. The CDR3 sequence is CASSPPSGGVQETQYF. CDR3 nucleotide sequence: TGTGCCAGCAGCCCCCCTAGCGGGGGGGTCCAAGAGACCCAGTACTTC.

The chain links TRBV11-2 to TRBJ2-7; the match to TRBD1 covers 11 bases. V gave up 8 bases and J gave up 0 bases; unmatched junction bases: 12. This CDR3 is 17 amino acids long. Germline CDR1 and CDR2: SGHAT and FQNNGV. CDR3: CASSFGTGGIFSYEQYF. In DNA, the CDR3 is TGTGCCAGCTCGTTCGGGACAGGGGGTATATTCTCCTACGAGCAGTACTTC.